The T cell receptor beta chain under discussion was sequenced for a study of response to subunit inactivated influenza vaccine. Study results and limitations: Each seasonal influenza vaccination recruits few new T cells, the authors suggested.

Looked up from germline, CDR1 is SEHNR and CDR2 is FQNEAQ (reference sequence). V lost 2 bases, J lost 3 bases, and 13 bases lay in between. The CDR3 is 15 amino acids. A remark on this clonotype: As yet, its antigen is unknown.

In TCRdb, the RT-PCR reads were re-called with MiXCR into one record per CDR3 protein. The table shows about 780,000 distinct CDR3 sequences, with about a fifth occurring only once. This TCR was recovered from a man in his fifties or sixties who received an inactivated influenza vaccine. The sample in question was PBMCs from blood, obtained roughly 5 days after vaccination. The chain joins TRBV7-9 to TRBJ2-5, with a weak D call TRBD2 (6 bases). This CDR3 is CASSLSQGGKETQYF. CDR3 nucleotide sequence: TGTGCCAGCAGCTTATCGCAGGGAGGTAAAGAGACCCAGTACTTC.